This T cell receptor beta chain was identified in a study of shared clonotypes between healthy human individuals. Findings and limits, study-wide: The study sampled only blood, and tissue repertoires likely differ. Larger estimated richness was generally seen in naive subsets than in memory subsets. For naive CD4 cells, around 5% of clonotypes were shared across a few donors.

Each PCR replicate from the sorted subsets contained around 200 ng DNA, which is about 31,000 T cell genomes. Method: immunoSEQ multiplex PCR; TCRdb's copy keeps in-frame clones and lacks some. The table has 740,000 or so clones, 60% to 75% seen once. Details on this clone: Its antigen remains unidentified.

This CDR3 is built from 16 residues. The V end was cut by 4 bases, the J end by 0 bases, with 13 bases between. CDR1 is ENHRY, CDR2 SYGVKD, per germline. The TCR sequence derives from a woman aged 25 to 39 in good health. The chain couples TRBV10-3 to TRBJ2-4; TRBD2 is a possible D gene (5 bases). The sequencing sample was made of memory CD4+ T cells sorted from blood. Stated subset: CD45RA-negative fraction. DNA for the CDR3: TGTGCCATCAGTGGGGGAGAGGGCATAGCCAAAAACATTCAGTACTTC. Translation: CAISGGEGIAKNIQYF.